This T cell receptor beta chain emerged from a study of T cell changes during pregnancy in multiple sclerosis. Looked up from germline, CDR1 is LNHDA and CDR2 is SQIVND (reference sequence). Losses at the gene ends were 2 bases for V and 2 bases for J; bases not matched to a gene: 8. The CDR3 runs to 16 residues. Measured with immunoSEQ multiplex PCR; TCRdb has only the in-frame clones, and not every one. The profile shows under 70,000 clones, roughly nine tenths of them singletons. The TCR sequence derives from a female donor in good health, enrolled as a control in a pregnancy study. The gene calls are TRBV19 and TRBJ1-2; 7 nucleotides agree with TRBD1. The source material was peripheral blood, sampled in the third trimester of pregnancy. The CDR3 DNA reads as TGTGCCAGTAGTATATCCTGGGACAGTACAAACTATGGCTACACCTTC. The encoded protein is CASSISWDSTNYGYTF.